The rows below give T cell receptor beta chains drawn from one sample of a study of blood T cell repertoires in COVID-19. Sequencing used immunoSEQ multiplex PCR; TCRdb keeps in-frame clones, though not all of them. Among 150,000 to 200,000 clones listed, about 88% were seen once. Input material: peripheral blood. Receptors originate from a man between 18 and 35 years old who had recovered from COVID-19. Each CDR3 is given with its conserved first and last residue. A D gene is named only where the DNA matches it firmly. Clone size, where shown, is once, few, many, or a class for clones that have expanded.

TRBV5-1,TRBD1,TRBJ1-2,NA,TGCGCCAGCAGCCCGGGACAGGTCGGCCCGGGAGGCTACACCTTC,CASSPGQVGPGGYTF
TRBV7-8,NA,TRBJ1-1,NA,TGTGCCAGCAGTCCCGAACCGCAGGAACCGAACACTGAAGCTTTCTTT,CASSPEPQEPNTEAFF
TRBV6-5,TRBD1,TRBJ1-2,NA,TGTGCCAGCAGCCCGGGACAGGGGGACTATGGCTACACCTTC,CASSPGQGDYGYTF
TRBV6-5,NA,TRBJ1-2,NA,TGTGCCAGCAGTTACTCCCGGACAGCAGCCTATGGCTACACCTTC,CASSYSRTAAYGYTF
TRBV6-6,NA,TRBJ2-7,NA,TGTGCCAGCAGTGCGGGGAGGGAGCAGTACTTC,CASSAGREQYF
TRBV19,NA,TRBJ1-2,NA,TGTGCCAGTAGCCTCGAATACAGGAGCGATGGCTACACCTTC,CASSLEYRSDGYTF
TRBV18,NA,TRBJ1-4,NA,TGTGCCAGCTCGCCCGTCCGAGAACCCGCAACTAATGAAAAACTGTTTTTT,CASSPVREPATNEKLFF
TRBV3-1/TRBV3-2,NA,TRBJ2-1,once,TGTGCCAGCAGCCTAACCTGGGCTAGCGACAATGAGCAGTTCTTC,CASSLTWASDNEQFF
TRBV18,NA,TRBJ1-1,NA,TGTGCCAGCTCACAGTCGGAGATAATGAACACTGAAGCTTTCTTT,CASSQSEIMNTEAFF
TRBV14,NA,TRBJ1-1,NA,TGTGCCAGCCCTGGGCCGAGCACTGAAGCTTTCTTT,CASPGPSTEAFF
TRBV19,NA,TRBJ2-2,once,TGTGCCAGTAGGGATTTTCGGGGGAGAATGACCGGGGAGCTGTTTTTT,CASRDFRGRMTGELFF
TRBV27,NA,TRBJ1-1,NA,TGTGCCAGCAGATTCCTGGACAGCTCTACGAACACTGAAGCTTTCTTT,CASRFLDSSTNTEAFF
TRBV6-6,TRBD1,TRBJ2-7,many,TGTGCCAGCAGTCATCGACAGGGGGTGTACGAGCAGTACTTC,CASSHRQGVYEQYF
TRBV14,TRBD2,TRBJ2-1,NA,TGTGCCAGCAGCCAAGTCAACGGGAGGGGGAATGAGCAGTTCTTC,CASSQVNGRGNEQFF
TRBV28,NA,TRBJ2-5,NA,TGTGCCAGCAACCGACTAGTTGAGGAGACCCAGTACTTC,CASNRLVEETQYF
TRBV24-1,TRBD1,TRBJ2-4,NA,TGTGCCACCAGTGATCCCAAAACAGGGGGCCCGAGTAAAAACATTCAGTACTTC,CATSDPKTGGPSKNIQYF
TRBV4-1,NA,TRBJ1-1,NA,TGCGCCAGCAGCCAAGTTTCTGAGGAGAACACTGAAGCTTTCTTT,CASSQVSEENTEAFF
TRBV30,TRBD1,TRBJ1-5,NA,TGTGCCTGGAAGCAGGGGGAAAGTCAGCCCCAGCATTTT,CAWKQGESQPQHF
TRBV7-2,TRBD2,TRBJ2-3,NA,TGTGCCAGCAGCTCCGGGACTAGCATAAATACGCAGTATTTT,CASSSGTSINTQYF
TRBV29-1,TRBD1,TRBJ1-1,NA,TGCAGCGGACAGGGGGCGAACACTGAAGCTTTCTTT,CSGQGANTEAFF
TRBV15,NA,TRBJ2-2,NA,TGTGCCACCAGCAGACATCAGGCATTGGCGAACACCGGGGAGCTGTTTTTT,CATSRHQALANTGELFF
TRBV21-1,NA,TRBJ1-4,NA,TGTGCCAGCAGCAATCGGTGGGAAAAACTGTTTTTT,CASSNRWEKLFF
TRBV14,NA,TRBJ2-2,NA,TGTGCCAGCAGCCAATCTCCCGGGGAGCTGTTTTTT,CASSQSPGELFF
TRBV7-6,TRBD2,TRBJ2-3,NA,TGTGCCAGCAGCCCGGGACTAGCACCCCTGGAGGATACGCAGTATTTT,CASSPGLAPLEDTQYF
TRBV6-6,TRBD1,TRBJ2-7,NA,TGTGCCAGCATCCTGGACAGGGGCCCCTACGAGCAGTACTTC,CASILDRGPYEQYF
TRBV28,TRBD2,TRBJ2-3,NA,TGTGCCAGCAGTTTGGGACTAGCGGGAGGGGAAGGCACAGATACGCAGTATTTT,CASSLGLAGGEGTDTQYF
TRBV5-4,TRBD2,TRBJ2-7,NA,TGTGCCAGCAGCTCACTAGCGGGACTCGACGAGCAGTACTTC,CASSSLAGLDEQYF
TRBV4-1,NA,TRBJ1-2,NA,TGCGCCAGCAGCCAATCCTTATCTAAATCCTATGGCTACACCTTC,CASSQSLSKSYGYTF
TRBV2,NA,TRBJ1-6,NA,TGTGCCAGCAAGTTGGACAGTTTGTCTTCACCCCTCCACTTT,CASKLDSLSSPLHF
TRBV6-5,NA,TRBJ2-7,NA,TGTGCCAGCAGTTACCGACAGGTCTCCTTCTACGAGCAGTACTTC,CASSYRQVSFYEQYF
TRBV11-2,TRBD1,TRBJ1-2,NA,TGTGCCAGCAGCCGACGGACAGGAAGCCCGATTAACTATGGCTACACCTTC,CASSRRTGSPINYGYTF
TRBV30,TRBD2,TRBJ2-1,NA,TGTGCCTGTACTTTAGCGGGAGCCTACAATGAGCAGTTCTTC,CACTLAGAYNEQFF
TRBV7-6,NA,TRBJ1-1,NA,TGTGCCAGCAGCTTTTTGGTGGACAGCGAGAACACTGAAGCTTTCTTT,CASSFLVDSENTEAFF
TRBV18,NA,TRBJ2-7,NA,TGTGCCAGCTCAAGGGACACCACCTACGAGCAGTACTTC,CASSRDTTYEQYF
TRBV6-5,NA,TRBJ2-2,NA,TGTGCCAGCAGTCGAAATGTCAGGGCTGGCGGGGAGCTGTTTTTT,CASSRNVRAGGELFF
TRBV2,NA,TRBJ1-5,NA,TGTGCCAGCAGTGAAGAGGGGGTTTTGGCACAGCCCCAGCATTTT,CASSEEGVLAQPQHF
TRBV9,NA,TRBJ1-3,NA,TGTGCCAGCAGCGCCCCCGGGGGGGCAGGAAACACCATATATTTT,CASSAPGGAGNTIYF
TRBV10-1,NA,TRBJ2-1,NA,TGCGCCAGCAGTGCCTCCCGGGGTAACAATGAGCAGTTCTTC,CASSASRGNNEQFF
TRBV4-3,NA,TRBJ2-7,NA,TGCGCCAGCAGCCCAGGGGTCACTTCATACGAGCAGTACTTC,CASSPGVTSYEQYF
TRBV7-9,TRBD1,TRBJ2-7,once,TGTGCCAGCAGCTTAAGGGTGTCTGAGGGGGCCTCCTACGAGCAGTACTTC,CASSLRVSEGASYEQYF
TRBV6-5,NA,TRBJ2-2,NA,TGTGCCAGCAGTTACGGGGCGGAGGGGCCGGGGGAGCTGTTTTTT,CASSYGAEGPGELFF
TRBV6-2/TRBV6-3,TRBD2,TRBJ2-2,NA,TGTGCCAGCAGTCCGGGACCTATCGGGGCTAGCGGGCACCTTAAACACCGGGGAGCTGTTTTT,CASSPGPIGASGHLKHRGAVF
TRBV27,TRBD2,TRBJ2-5,NA,TGTGCCAGCAGACGTAGCGGGCCACAACAAGAGACCCAGTACTTC,CASRRSGPQQETQYF
TRBV4-1,TRBD1,TRBJ1-3,few,TGCGCCAGCAGCTTAAGACAGGGATCCTCTGGAAACACCATATATTTT,CASSLRQGSSGNTIYF
TRBV7-2,NA,TRBJ1-1,NA,TGTGCCAGCAGCTTATACTTTATGAACACTGAAGCTTTCTTT,CASSLYFMNTEAFF
TRBV28,TRBD2,TRBJ2-7,NA,TGTGCCAGCCTCCCTCACGGGACTAGCCATTACGAGCAGTACTTC,CASLPHGTSHYEQYF
TRBV2,TRBD1,TRBJ1-6,NA,TGTGCCAGCAGCCGGGACAGACTTTATAATTCACCCCTCCACTTT,CASSRDRLYNSPLHF
TRBV6-5,TRBD1,TRBJ1-1,once,TGTGCCACCTTCAGGGGGGCTGAAGCTTTCTTT,CATFRGAEAFF
TRBV19,NA,TRBJ1-5,NA,TGTGCCAGTAGTATTGAGCAGCCAGGGACCCAGCATTTT,CASSIEQPGTQHF
TRBV19,TRBD2,TRBJ2-1,NA,TGTGCCAGTAGGGGACTAGCGGAGCAGTTCTTC,CASRGLAEQFF
TRBV7-2,NA,TRBJ2-6,few,TGTGCCAGCAGCCCTCAACCAGGCCCTGGGGCCAACGTCCTGACTTTC,CASSPQPGPGANVLTF
TRBV27,NA,TRBJ1-2,NA,TGTGCCAGCAGTTTTGGCGGAGCTGATGGCTACACCTTC,CASSFGGADGYTF
TRBV5-4,TRBD1,TRBJ1-2,few,TGTGCCAGCAACCTAGGGACAGCGGCCTATGGCTACACCTTC,CASNLGTAAYGYTF